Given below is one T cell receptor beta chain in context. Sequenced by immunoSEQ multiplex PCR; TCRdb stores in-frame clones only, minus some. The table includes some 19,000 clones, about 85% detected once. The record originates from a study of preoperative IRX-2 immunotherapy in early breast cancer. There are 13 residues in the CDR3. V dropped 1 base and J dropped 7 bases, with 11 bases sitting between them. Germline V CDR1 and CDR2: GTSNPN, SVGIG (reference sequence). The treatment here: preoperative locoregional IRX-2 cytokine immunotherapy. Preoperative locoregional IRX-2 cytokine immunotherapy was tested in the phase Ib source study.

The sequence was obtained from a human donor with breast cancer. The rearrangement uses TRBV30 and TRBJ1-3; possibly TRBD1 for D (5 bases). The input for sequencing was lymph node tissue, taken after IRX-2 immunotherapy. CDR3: CAWSAGSRNTIYF. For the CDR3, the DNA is TGTGCCTGGAGTGCAGGGTCTAGGAACACCATATATTTT.